The 16 T cell receptor beta chains in this list originate from one sample, sequenced in a study of blood T cell repertoires in COVID-19. Measured with immunoSEQ multiplex PCR; TCRdb has only the in-frame clones, and not every one. The sample has tens of thousands of clones; about 81% are singletons. Material for sequencing was peripheral blood. These receptors were obtained from a human donor in a cohort sampled during active COVID-19.

The chain links TRBV28 to TRBJ1-5, with TRBD1 as a possible D gene (5 bases). This CDR3 has 16 residues. Germline V gives CDR1 MDHEN, CDR2 SYDVKM. The V end was cut by 2 bases, the J end by 1 base, with 12 bases between. The CDR3 DNA reads as TGTGCCAGCAGTTTAGTATCAGGGAAAAGCAATCAGCCCCAGCATTTT. Its translation is CASSLVSGKSNQPQHF. Full variable domain (outside the CDR3, taken from reference TRBV28 and TRBJ1-5): DVKVTQSSRYLVKRTGEKVFLECVQDMDHENMFWYRQDPGLGLRLIYFSYDVKMKEKGDIPEGYSVSREKKERFSLILESASTNQTSMYLCASSLVSGKSNQPQHFGDGTRLSIL.

This chain connects TRBV6-2 or TRBV6-3 to TRBJ2-2, with TRBD2 matching over 12 bases. The junction had 3 bases not matched to a gene; V was cut back by 6 bases and J by 4 bases. This CDR3 comprises 15 residues. Germline lookup yields CDR1 MNHEY and CDR2 SVGEGT. This CDR3 reads CASSLAGGFTGELFF. As DNA, the CDR3 is TGTGCCAGCAGCCTAGCGGGGGGGTTCACCGGGGAGCTGTTTTTT.

The table lists this clone with a few counts. The V gene is TRBV19, the J gene TRBJ2-3, with TRBD2 identical over 13 bases. CDR1 and CDR2 (germline): LNHDA, SQIVND (reference sequence). Losses at the gene ends were 6 bases for V and 4 bases for J; bases not matched to a gene: 7. This CDR3 region has 16 residues. In nucleotides, the CDR3 is TGTGCCAGTAGCCGCCAACTAGCGGGAGGGCCAGATACGCAGTATTTT. Translation: CASSRQLAGGPDTQYF.

The rearrangement uses TRBV7-2 and TRBJ1-6, with D maybe TRBD1 (5 bases). Germline values: CDR1 SGHTA, CDR2 FQGNSA. The CDR3 is 13 amino acids. The V end was cut by 5 bases, the J end by 9 bases, with 11 bases between. The CDR3 coding sequence is TGTGCCAGCAGCCCGAGACAGAGTTCACCCCTCCACTTT. This gives the protein CASSPRQSSPLHF.

This clone was recorded once. The J gene is TRBJ1-1, the V gene TRBV12-2; the table's D call, TRBD1, was not checked against the DNA. TRBV12-2 is an annotated pseudogene. The CDR3 covers 15 residues. Here the CDR3 DNA reads TGTGCAAGTCGCTTAGCGCTCAGGGAAGGGACTGAAGCTTTCTTT. As protein: CASRLALREGTEAFF.

This chain links TRBV6-4 with TRBJ2-3; D call uncertain. There are 13 residues in the CDR3. Deletions cut 4 bases from V and 2 bases from J, with 7 bases between. From germline, CDR1 is MRHNA and CDR2 SNTAGT. CDR3 nucleotides: TGTGCCAGCAGTGCCGCAGACACAGATACGCAGTATTTT. This sequence encodes CASSAADTDTQYF.

The genes are TRBV10-3 and TRBJ2-3; 12 nucleotides align to TRBD2. This CDR3 spans 16 amino acids. CDR1 is ENHRY, CDR2 SYGVKD, per germline. Unmatched junction bases numbered 7, after V lost 2 bases and J lost 7 bases. Here the CDR3 DNA reads TGTGCCATCAGTGAGGTGACTAGCGGGGGTTCAAATACGCAGTATTTT. Translating it yields CAISEVTSGGSNTQYF.

The gene calls are TRBV7-2 and TRBJ1-2; 8 bases are shared with TRBD1. The CDR3 runs to 14 residues. Germline V gene lookup returns CDR1 SGHTA and CDR2 FQGNSA. After removal of 7 bases from V and 6 bases from J, the junction contained 10 bases not matched to a gene. This CDR3 reads CASNKEGQVNGYTF. The CDR3 nucleotides read TGTGCCAGCAACAAGGAGGGACAGGTTAATGGCTACACCTTC.

As for this clone: Different DNA sequences within this sample yield the same CDR3. This chain connects TRBV27 to TRBJ1-2; TRBD1 might be the D (6 bases). V lost 4 bases to trimming and J lost 4 bases, with 10 bases between them. The CDR3 loop spans 13 amino acids. CDR1 MNHEY and CDR2 SMNVEV come from the germline V gene (reference sequence). CDR3 bases: TGTGCCAGCAGTTCGACAGGAGGCTATGGCTACACCTTC. This encodes CASSSTGGYGYTF.

The chain joins TRBV7-6 to TRBJ2-3; D is possibly TRBD1 (6 bases). The CDR3 runs 16 residues. Germline V gene sequence: CDR1 SGHVS, CDR2 FNYEAQ. Trimming cost V 3 bases and J 2 bases, with 15 bases left between them. The CDR3 coding sequence is TGTGCCAGCAGCTTTGAGTCTAGGGGGAACACAGATACGCAGTATTTT. Amino acids: CASSFESRGNTDTQYF.

The chain links TRBV30 to TRBJ2-3, with 9 positions matching TRBD2. Looked up from germline, CDR1 is GTSNPN and CDR2 is SVGIG (reference sequence). The CDR3 has 17 amino acids. Germline trimming cut 0 bases from V and 2 bases from J; bases unmatched to any gene: 9. The CDR3 sequence is CAWSVPGLAAITDTQYF. CDR3 nucleotide sequence: TGTGCCTGGAGTGTCCCGGGACTAGCAGCCATCACAGATACGCAGTATTTT.

The V gene is TRBV12-2, the J gene TRBJ2-2; no DNA check was done on the table's D call, TRBD1. TRBV12-2 is designated a pseudogene. This CDR3 has 14 residues. The CDR3 DNA follows: TGTGCAAGTCGCCCGACAGGGGTCGGCGGGGAGCTGTTTTTT. Encoded protein: CASRPTGVGGELFF.

The chain recombines TRBV6-2 or TRBV6-3 with TRBJ2-1; D not certain. Looked up from germline, CDR1 is MNHEY and CDR2 is SVGEGT. The CDR3 spans 14 residues. The V gene lost 0 bases and the J gene lost 0 bases, with 3 bases spanning the gap. This chain's CDR3 is CASSYSSSYNEQFF. Here the CDR3 DNA reads TGTGCCAGCAGTTACTCTAGCTCCTACAATGAGCAGTTCTTC.

The chain joins TRBV7-9 to TRBJ2-3; D uncertain. V lost 3 bases and J lost 6, with 10 bases in between. The CDR3 runs to 13 residues. In germline, CDR1 is SEHNR, CDR2 FQNEAQ (reference sequence). The CDR3 loop is CASSLSSWDTQYF. The CDR3 nucleotides read TGTGCCAGCAGCTTGAGCTCGTGGGATACGCAGTATTTT.

This clone was observed a few times. The chain is built from TRBV6-1 and TRBJ2-7, with TRBD1 matching over 12 bases. CDR1 and CDR2 (germline): MNHNS, SASEGT. V trimming: 3 bases; J trimming: 2 bases; junction bases outside the gene matches: 11. The CDR3 sequence is 18 residues long. Here the CDR3 DNA reads TGTGCCAGCAGTGAGCCCGGGACAGGGGGCGCATGGACCTACGAGCAGTACTTC. It yields the protein CASSEPGTGGAWTYEQYF.

The chain joins TRBV28 to TRBJ2-7, with TRBD2 identical over 10 bases. J gave up 7 bases and V 3 bases, and 9 bases lay outside the gene matches. This CDR3 has 15 amino acids. CDR1 and CDR2 (germline): MDHEN, SYDVKM. The CDR3 protein is CASSFGLAGVREQYF. In nucleotides, the CDR3 is TGTGCCAGCAGTTTCGGGCTAGCGGGAGTACGGGAGCAGTACTTC.